The rows below give T cell receptor beta chains drawn from one sample of a study of blood T cell repertoires in COVID-19. Profiling relied on immunoSEQ multiplex PCR, and the TCRdb table lists in-frame clones only, not all of them. This sample has more than 45,000 clones, with approximately 91% found just once. Sequences were obtained from peripheral blood. The source of these receptors is a woman aged 70-85 years with active COVID-19. The CDR3 runs from the conserved cysteine through the conserved F or W. The D gene is left open where the match is weak. Clone sizes are given selectively: once, few, many, or a class where the clone is expanded.

cdr3_length,clone_size,j_call,v_call,d_call,cdr3_nt,cdr3_aa
15,few,TRBJ1-6,TRBV16,.,TGTGCCAGCAGCCAATCGGGGACTGGTGAGTCACCCCTCCACTTT,CASSQSGTGESPLHF
12,.,TRBJ2-3,TRBV30,TRBD2,TGTGCTACTAGCGGGAGTGCAGATACGCAGTATTTT,CATSGSADTQYF
16,.,TRBJ1-1,TRBV29-1,.,TGCAGCGTCGCCTCCCCATCGACAAGCTTAGGTGGAGAAGCTTTCTTT,CSVASPSTSLGGEAFF
15,.,TRBJ2-7,TRBV18,TRBD2,TGTGCCAGCTCACCCAGTCATTTTGCGGGAGGCGAGCAGTACTTC,CASSPSHFAGGEQYF
15,.,TRBJ2-1,TRBV7-2,TRBD1,TGTGCCAGCAGCCCCCGGGACAGTATTTACAATGAGCAGTTCTTC,CASSPRDSIYNEQFF
20,.,TRBJ2-5,TRBV6-4,TRBD2,TGTGCCAGCAGTGATGACTCGAATTTTAGCGGGAGGGCCGCCCAAGAGACCCAGTACTTC,CASSDDSNFSGRAAQETQYF
15,.,TRBJ2-6,TRBV5-1,.,TGCGCCAGCAGCTTGGGGACAGCCGGGGCCAACGTCCTGACTTTC,CASSLGTAGANVLTF
14,.,TRBJ2-7,TRBV28,TRBD1,TGTGCCAGCAGCCTTCGACAGGGCTCTGGGGAGCAGTACTTC,CASSLRQGSGEQYF
13,.,TRBJ1-4,TRBV27,.,TGTGCCAGCAGTACGGACAGTAATGAAAAACTGTTTTTT,CASSTDSNEKLFF
19,.,TRBJ1-2,TRBV7-9,TRBD1,TGTGCCAGCAGCTTAGCCCGCGCGGACAGGGACTTTTTTTCCTATGGCTACACCTTC,CASSLARADRDFFSYGYTF
14,.,TRBJ1-4,TRBV19,TRBD1,TGTGCCACCACTCGGGACAGGGAGTCTGAAAAACTGTTTTTT,CATTRDRESEKLFF
14,.,TRBJ2-7,TRBV28,TRBD2,TGTGCCAGTGCCGGGACTAGCGGCTCCTACGAGCAGTACTTC,CASAGTSGSYEQYF
12,.,TRBJ2-5,TRBV6-5,TRBD2,TGTGCCAGCAGTTACTCGAGCGGGGCCCAGTACTTC,CASSYSSGAQYF
13,.,TRBJ1-2,TRBV19,.,TGTGCCAGTAGTATCTCAGGGAACTATGGCTACACCTTC,CASSISGNYGYTF
13,.,TRBJ1-5,TRBV12-3/TRBV12-4,.,TGTGCCAGCAGTTTAGTGGCGGGTCAGCCCCAGCATTTT,CASSLVAGQPQHF
15,.,TRBJ1-1,TRBV24-1,TRBD1,TGTGCCACCAGTGCCACGACAGGGGGAAACACTGAAGCTTTCTTT,CATSATTGGNTEAFF
15,.,TRBJ1-4,TRBV5-1,TRBD1,TGCGCCAGCAGCGGACAAGGGGACAGGGGTGAAAAACTGTTTTTT,CASSGQGDRGEKLFF
16,.,TRBJ1-2,TRBV24-1,TRBD1,TGTGCCACCAGTGATCCCGGACAGGGAGGGGACTATGGCTACACCTTC,CATSDPGQGGDYGYTF
14,.,TRBJ2-7,TRBV28,.,TGTGCCACCGTTCCAGGGGCCGCGATCTACGAGCAGTACTTC,CATVPGAAIYEQYF
13,.,TRBJ1-3,TRBV7-2,.,TGTGCCAGCAGCCTCCCCTCTGGAAACACCATATATTTT,CASSLPSGNTIYF
18,.,TRBJ1-6,TRBV11-3,.,TGTGCCAGCAGCTTAGATACATATTGGAGTGCCGGGTACTCACCCCTCCACTTT,CASSLDTYWSAGYSPLHF
15,.,TRBJ1-2,TRBV19,.,TGTGCCAGTAGTATGACCGGCAGGGATAACTATGGCTACACCTTC,CASSMTGRDNYGYTF
14,.,TRBJ2-7,TRBV5-1,TRBD1,TGCGCCAGCAGCCCGGGACAGGGGGCCTACGAGCAGTACTTC,CASSPGQGAYEQYF
16,.,TRBJ2-4,TRBV5-1,TRBD1,TGCGCCAGCAGCTTTGCTCCAGGGGGCTTCAAAAACATTCAGTACTTC,CASSFAPGGFKNIQYF
15,.,TRBJ2-1,TRBV28,TRBD1,TGTGCCAGCAGTTTAGGGGACAGGGAAGGCAATGAGCAGTTCTTC,CASSLGDREGNEQFF
14,.,TRBJ1-2,TRBV2,.,TGTGCCAGCAGTGAGATTGGAGGGACGAAGGGCTACACCTTC,CASSEIGGTKGYTF
14,.,TRBJ1-3,TRBV27,.,TGTGCCAGCAGTTTTCCCCGCTCTGGAAACACCATATATTTT,CASSFPRSGNTIYF
15,.,TRBJ1-2,TRBV6-5,TRBD1,TGTGCCAGCACCTACGCCGGGACAGGGGTTAATGGCTACACCTTC,CASTYAGTGVNGYTF
20,.,TRBJ1-2,TRBV27,TRBD1,TGTGCCAGCAGTTTAAAGGCATGGGGGACAGGGAACGGTAAAGACTATGGCTACACCTTC,CASSLKAWGTGNGKDYGYTF
14,.,TRBJ2-7,TRBV5-1,TRBD2,TGCGCCAGCAAACTAGCGGGAGGGCCCTACGAGCAGTACTTC,CASKLAGGPYEQYF
14,.,TRBJ1-2,TRBV29-1,.,TGCAGCGTTGAAGCTTTGCAGGGTCCGGGTGGCTACACCTTC,CSVEALQGPGGYTF
14,.,TRBJ2-5,TRBV18,TRBD1,TGTGCCAGCTCACAGGGACAGGCGGAGGAGACCCAGTACTTC,CASSQGQAEETQYF
16,.,TRBJ1-1,TRBV27,TRBD1,TGTGCCAGCAGGCGGGACAGGCTCACTATGAACACTGAAGCTTTCTTT,CASRRDRLTMNTEAFF
17,once,TRBJ2-1,TRBV7-9,TRBD2,TGTGCCAGCAGCCCTAAGGGGGGCGGGAGGGGGTACAATGAGCAGTTCTTC,CASSPKGGGRGYNEQFF
15,once,TRBJ2-1,TRBV6-5,TRBD2,TGTGCCAGCAGTCAAACGGGCGGGAGGGCCAATGAGCAGTTCTTC,CASSQTGGRANEQFF
15,few,TRBJ1-5,TRBV19,.,TGTGCCAGTAGTTTGGGGGGTCTGAGCAATCAGCCCCAGCATTTT,CASSLGGLSNQPQHF